Following are 23 T cell receptor beta chains from one sample sequenced in a study of a mutant IDH1 vaccine in newly diagnosed glioma. Indicated time point: week 5, during vaccination. The vaccine gave 300 ug of a 20-mer mutant IDH1 peptide subcutaneously per dose. Libraries were prepared by immunoSEQ multiplex PCR; TCRdb keeps only in-frame clonotypes and omits some of them. The table shows around 78,000 clones, with 91% occurring only once. These receptors' targets are unknown. The starting material was PBMCs, obtained from a glioma patient whose treatment included an IDH1 peptide vaccine. Receptors were obtained from a woman in her forties or fifties with glioma.

The rearrangement uses TRBV6-6 and TRBJ1-1; the D is unclear. The CDR3 covers 14 residues. CDR1 MNHNY and CDR2 SVGAGI come from the germline V gene (reference sequence). V lost 6 bases to trimming and J lost 5 bases, with 16 bases between them. CDR3 in DNA: TGTGCCAGCAGAGGCACGAGCCCCAGTACTGAAGCTTTCTTT. This sequence encodes CASRGTSPSTEAFF.

The genes are TRBV5-1 and TRBJ2-5; the D gene could be TRBD1 or TRBD2 (5 bases each). From germline, CDR1 is SGHRS and CDR2 YFSETQ. The CDR3 sequence is 14 residues long. Trimming took 1 base from V and 4 from J, leaving 11 bases between them. In nucleotides, the CDR3 is TGCGCCAGCAGCTTGTCTCCAGGGAGAGAGACCCAGTACTTC. Translated: CASSLSPGRETQYF.

The J gene is TRBJ2-3, the V gene TRBV28, with D perhaps matching TRBD2 (6 bases). The CDR3 loop spans 14 amino acids. The germline CDR1 and CDR2 sequences are MDHEN and SYDVKM. V was shortened by 2 bases and J by 7 bases, with 13 bases between the two germline ends. The CDR3 sequence: CASSLEDYINTQYF. CDR3 in DNA: TGTGCCAGCAGTTTAGAGGACTACATTAATACGCAGTATTTT.

The rearrangement joins TRBV14 to TRBJ1-1, with a possible D match to TRBD1 (6 bases). Trimming took off 0 bases at V and 4 bases at J, with 18 bases between the two ends. CDR1 and CDR2 (germline): SGHDN, FVKESK. This CDR3 has 17 amino acids. The CDR3 region has the DNA TGTGCCAGCAGCCAAGATCTCGGCGCAGGGGTGGGCACTGAAGCTTTCTTT. This translates into CASSQDLGAGVGTEAFF. The complete variable domain, with remaining parts taken from reference TRBV14 and TRBJ1-1, reads EAGVTQFPSHSVIEKGQTVTLRCDPISGHDNLYWYRRVMGKEIKFLLHFVKESKQDESGMPNNRFLAERTGGTYSTLKVQPAELEDSGVYFCASSQDLGAGVGTEAFFGQGTRLTVV.

The chain combines TRBV6-5 with TRBJ2-7; D assignment may be TRBD1 or TRBD2 (5 bases each). Germline lookup yields CDR1 MNHEY and CDR2 SVGAGI. This CDR3 has 15 residues. V lost 0 bases to trimming and J lost 0 bases, with 9 bases between them. The CDR3 DNA is TGTGCCAGCAGTTACTCGGGACGGGCCTCCTACGAGCAGTACTTC. Translation: CASSYSGRASYEQYF.

In its sample, this clone was seen once. The V and J genes are TRBV10-2 and TRBJ2-3; unclear D gene. V was clipped by 3 bases and J by 0 bases, with 10 bases between them. Germline CDR1 and CDR2: WSHSY and SAAADI. The CDR3 covers 15 residues. The CDR3 bases are TGCGCCAGCAGTGAATTGGGTCATAGCACAGATACGCAGTATTTT. It translates to CASSELGHSTDTQYF.

This clone is a singleton in its sample. The genes are TRBV28 and TRBJ2-7; D is ambiguous. Germline CDR1 MDHEN, CDR2 SYDVKM. Trimming stripped 2 bases from V and 0 bases from J, with 17 bases between. The CDR3 runs 17 residues. As DNA, the CDR3 is TGTGCCAGCAGTTTACCGATCGGTACAGACCACTCCTACGAGCAGTACTTC. It encodes CASSLPIGTDHSYEQYF.

In its sample, this clone was seen once. The V and J genes are TRBV6-1 and TRBJ1-2; D is ambiguous. This CDR3 is 14 amino acids long. V shed 6 bases and J shed 2 bases, with 13 bases lying between them. CDR1 and CDR2 (germline): MNHNS, SASEGT. The CDR3 sequence is CASRYRSLNYGYTF. Written as DNA, the CDR3 is TGTGCCAGCAGATACCGGAGCCTAAACTATGGCTACACCTTC.

The V call is TRBV11-2, the J call TRBJ2-3; D gene unclear. This CDR3 is 14 amino acids long. Trimming stripped 1 base from V and 0 bases from J, with 5 bases between. Germline V CDR1 and CDR2: SGHAT, FQNNGV. CDR3 nucleotides: TGTGCCAGCAGCTTAGCTTGGAGCACAGATACGCAGTATTTT. Its protein product is CASSLAWSTDTQYF. The complete variable domain, with remaining parts taken from reference TRBV11-2 and TRBJ2-3, reads EAGVAQSPRYKIIEKRQSVAFWCNPISGHATLYWYQQILGQGPKLLIQFQNNGVVDDSQLPKDRFSAERLKGVDSTLKIQPAKLEDSAVYLCASSLAWSTDTQYFGPGTRLTVL.

This clone was picked up one time. The V and J genes are TRBV27 and TRBJ1-5, with D maybe TRBD1 (5 bases). Trimming shortened V by 6 bases and J by 11 bases, and 11 bases separated the two germline ends. The CDR3 is 11 amino acids. Germline V gene sequence: CDR1 MNHEY, CDR2 SMNVEV (reference sequence). DNA of the CDR3: TGTGCCAGCAGGGGGGGGGAGGCCCAGCATTTT. This codes for CASRGGEAQHF.

The DNA for the CDR3 is TGTGCCAGCAGCCAAAAGTGGCGGGATAGTACCGGGGAGCTGTTTTTT. Translated, it gives CASSQKWRDSTGELFF. This chain connects TRBV4-2 to TRBJ2-2; a weak D match, TRBD2 (6 bases). In germline, CDR1 is LGHNA, CDR2 YNFKEQ. CDR3 size: 16 residues. The germline V and J ends were trimmed by 2 bases and 5 bases, with 15 bases remaining between them.

V usage is TRBV27 and J usage is TRBJ2-7; TRBD2 is a possible D gene (5 bases). Germline-derived CDR1 and CDR2 are MNHEY and SMNVEV (reference sequence). The V end was cut by 5 bases, the J end by 2 bases, with 16 bases between. The CDR3 totals 15 residues. The CDR3 protein is CASSPPMEVPYEQYF. The CDR3, as DNA: TGTGCCAGCAGTCCCCCCATGGAGGTCCCCTACGAGCAGTACTTC.

The chain has TRBV6-1 and TRBJ2-7; TRBD2 might be the D (5 bases). V was trimmed by 6 bases and J by 2 bases, leaving 17 bases between them. The CDR3 is 15 residues long. Germline V gene lookup returns CDR1 MNHNS and CDR2 SASEGT. The chain's CDR3 is CASREAEGRAYEQYF. CDR3 nucleotide sequence: TGTGCCAGCAGGGAGGCCGAGGGTCGGGCCTACGAGCAGTACTTC.

CDR3 nucleotides: TGTGCCAGCAGCTTGGGAATTCTAGCGGGAGGGTCGGATCAGTACTTC. Protein: CASSLGILAGGSDQYF. The chain has TRBV5-4 and TRBJ2-4; 12 nucleotides agree with TRBD2. CDR3 size: 16 residues. CDR1 is SGHNT, CDR2 YYREEE, per germline (reference sequence). Losses at the gene ends were 0 bases for V and 12 bases for J; bases not matched to a gene: 10.

The chain combines TRBV9 with TRBJ2-1, with unresolved D. V was trimmed by 0 bases and J by 0 bases, leaving 10 bases between them. The germline V gene encodes CDR1 SGDLS and CDR2 YYNGEE. This CDR3 has 16 residues. This CDR3 reads CASSVDSGNSYNEQFF. CDR3 bases: TGTGCCAGCAGCGTAGACAGTGGGAACTCCTACAATGAGCAGTTCTTC.

V usage is TRBV5-1 and J usage is TRBJ2-1; 10 bases fit TRBD2. The CDR3 is made up of 18 amino acids. V lost 1 base, J lost 5 bases, and 12 bases stayed unmatched. Germline CDR1 reads SGHRS; CDR2 reads YFSETQ. CDR3: CASSLQDSSGRIDNEQFF. For the CDR3, the DNA is TGCGCCAGCAGCTTGCAAGATTCTAGCGGGAGAATTGACAATGAGCAGTTCTTC.

CDR3 in DNA: TGCAGCGTCCACCCAGGGTTATACAATGAGCAGTTCTTC. Its translation is CSVHPGLYNEQFF. The V gene is TRBV29-1, the J gene TRBJ2-1, with TRBD1 as a possible D gene (5 bases). CDR3 length: 13 residues. Trimming pared 6 bases from V and 4 bases from J, leaving 13 bases between. The V gene's germline CDR1 is SQVTM and CDR2 ANQGSEA.

J is TRBJ2-3 and V is TRBV5-1, with 7 bases identical to TRBD2. V was pared by 1 base and J by 0 bases, with 2 bases of the junction left unmatched. This CDR3 has 15 residues. CDR1 and CDR2 from the germline V gene are SGHRS and YFSETQ. The CDR3 DNA is TGCGCCAGCAGCTTGTGGACTAGGAGCACAGATACGCAGTATTTT. Encoded protein: CASSLWTRSTDTQYF.

The genes are TRBV13 and TRBJ1-1; D gene ambiguous. Germline values: CDR1 PRHDT, CDR2 FYEKMQ (reference sequence). This CDR3 comprises 12 residues. V was cut by 5 bases and J by 1 base, with 5 bases left in between. The DNA for the CDR3 is TGTGCCAGCAGCCGCGGGAACACTGAAGCTTTCTTT. Its protein product is CASSRGNTEAFF.

This clone was observed a handful of times. The rearrangement links TRBV28 to TRBJ1-4; TRBD1 agrees at 9 bases. The V and J ends lost 4 bases and 10 bases, in that order; junction bases with no gene match: 7. The germline gives CDR1 MDHEN, CDR2 SYDVKM. The CDR3 extends over 14 amino acids. Written as DNA, the CDR3 is TGTGCCAGCAGTTCCCGACAGGGGGAGGTAAAACTGTTTTTT. Amino acids: CASSSRQGEVKLFF. Complete variable domain (other parts from reference TRBV28 and TRBJ1-4): DVKVTQSSRYLVKRTGEKVFLECVQDMDHENMFWYRQDPGLGLRLIYFSYDVKMKEKGDIPEGYSVSREKKERFSLILESASTNQTSMYLCASSSRQGEVKLFFGSGTQLSVL.

The rearrangement uses TRBV4-1 and TRBJ1-3; D unresolved. This CDR3 contains 15 residues. The V and J ends lost 1 base and 2 bases respectively, with 9 bases between them. Germline lookup yields CDR1 MGHRA and CDR2 YSYEKL. CDR3 sequence reads: CASSQGVVAGNTIYF. The CDR3 region has the DNA TGCGCCAGCAGCCAAGGGGTGGTGGCTGGAAACACCATATATTTT.

This chain joins TRBV28 and TRBJ2-7; 10 nucleotides match TRBD2. The V gene end was trimmed by 5 bases and the J gene end by 2 bases; junction bases not matched to a gene: 6. This CDR3 region has 15 residues. Germline loops: CDR1 MDHEN, CDR2 SYDVKM. The CDR3 loop is CASSPGLASTYEQYF. The CDR3 region has the DNA TGTGCCAGCAGTCCGGGACTAGCGTCTACCTACGAGCAGTACTTC.

The chain carries TRBV7-6 and TRBJ2-2, with a tentative D call TRBD1 (5 bases). V lost 3 bases and J 6 bases, leaving 5 bases between the germline ends. The germline CDR1 and CDR2 sequences are SGHVS and FNYEAQ. The CDR3 has 12 residues. The CDR3 spells CASSLTAGELFF. In DNA form, the CDR3 reads TGTGCCAGCAGCTTGACAGCCGGGGAGCTGTTTTTT.